These T cell receptor beta chains were read from a single sample in a study of blood T cell repertoires in COVID-19. Using immunoSEQ multiplex PCR, the repertoire was profiled, and TCRdb retains in-frame clones only, with some absent. The sample includes roughly 72,000 clones, 75% to 85% of them seen just once. The source material was peripheral blood. The receptors come from a woman at least 80 years old with active or convalescent COVID-19. Each CDR3 is given with its conserved first and last residue. The D gene is left open where the match is weak. Clone size is not always given. Where it is, it says once, few, many or a class for expanded clones.

d_call	v_call	j_call	clone_size	cdr3_aa	cdr3_nt
.	TRBV19	TRBJ1-1	few	CASSMSGQNTEAFF	TGTGCCAGTAGTATGTCAGGGCAAAACACTGAAGCTTTCTTT
TRBD2	TRBV4-1	TRBJ2-5	once	CASSQGGLAYKETQYF	TGCGCCAGCAGCCAGGGGGGACTAGCGTATAAAGAGACCCAGTACTTC
.	TRBV18	TRBJ2-1	.	CASSPLQGSYNEQFF	TGTGCCAGCTCACCACTTCAGGGTTCCTACAATGAGCAGTTCTTC
.	TRBV20-1	TRBJ1-5	.	CSASRGWDQPQHF	TGCAGTGCTAGTAGGGGGTGGGATCAGCCCCAGCATTTT
TRBD1	TRBV4-1	TRBJ2-7	.	CASSRGQGAMGSYEQYF	TGCGCCAGCAGCCGCGGACAGGGGGCCATGGGCTCCTACGAGCAGTACTTC
TRBD1	TRBV11-2	TRBJ1-1	.	CASSFGQGALTEAFF	TGTGCCAGCAGCTTTGGACAGGGGGCTCTCACTGAAGCTTTCTTT
.	TRBV27	TRBJ1-2	.	CASSYSLGRVPYGYTF	TGTGCCAGCAGCTATAGTCTCGGGAGAGTTCCCTATGGCTACACCTTC
.	TRBV19	TRBJ1-5	.	CASSPGHNRSNQPQHF	TGTGCCAGTAGTCCTGGACACAATAGGAGCAATCAGCCCCAGCATTTT
.	TRBV10-2	TRBJ1-2	.	CASSESSSYGYTF	TGCGCCAGCAGTGAGTCGTCTTCGTATGGCTACACCTTC
TRBD1	TRBV5-6	TRBJ1-2	.	CASSWIGQGVNYGYTF	TGTGCCAGCAGCTGGATAGGACAGGGGGTGAACTATGGCTACACCTTC
TRBD2	TRBV11-2	TRBJ2-5	once	CASSSRRLAGIQETQYF	TGTGCCAGCAGCTCACGGCGTCTAGCGGGGATCCAAGAGACCCAGTACTTC
TRBD1	TRBV7-2	TRBJ1-2	.	CASSSTDRGHYGYTF	TGTGCCAGCAGCTCAACCGACAGGGGGCACTATGGCTACACCTTC